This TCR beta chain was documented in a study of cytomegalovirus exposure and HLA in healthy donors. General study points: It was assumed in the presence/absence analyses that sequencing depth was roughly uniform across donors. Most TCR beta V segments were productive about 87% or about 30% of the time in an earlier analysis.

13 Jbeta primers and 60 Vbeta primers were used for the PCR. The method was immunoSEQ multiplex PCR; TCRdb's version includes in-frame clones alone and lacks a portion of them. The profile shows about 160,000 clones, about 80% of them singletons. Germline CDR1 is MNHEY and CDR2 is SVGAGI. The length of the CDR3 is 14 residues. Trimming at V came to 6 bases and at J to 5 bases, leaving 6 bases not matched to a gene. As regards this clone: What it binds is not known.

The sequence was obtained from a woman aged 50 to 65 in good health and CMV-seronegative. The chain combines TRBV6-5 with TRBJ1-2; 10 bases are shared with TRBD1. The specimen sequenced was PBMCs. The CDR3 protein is CASSPTGGAYGYTF. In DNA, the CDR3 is TGTGCCAGCAGCCCGACAGGGGGCGCGTATGGCTACACCTTC.